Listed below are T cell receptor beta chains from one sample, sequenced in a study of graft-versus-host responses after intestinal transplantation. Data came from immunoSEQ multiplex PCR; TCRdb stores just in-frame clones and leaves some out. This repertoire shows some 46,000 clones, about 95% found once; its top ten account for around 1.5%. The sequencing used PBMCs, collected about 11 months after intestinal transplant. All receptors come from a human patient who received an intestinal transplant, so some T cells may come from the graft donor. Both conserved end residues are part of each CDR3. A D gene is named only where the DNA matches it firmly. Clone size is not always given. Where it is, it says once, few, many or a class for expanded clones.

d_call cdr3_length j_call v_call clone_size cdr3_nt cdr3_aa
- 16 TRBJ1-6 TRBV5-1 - TGCGCCAGCAGCTTGGGGGGGGACACACAACCTTCACCCCTCCACTTT CASSLGGDTQPSPLHF
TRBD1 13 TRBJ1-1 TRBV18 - TGTGCCAGCTCACCGGGACAGGAGGCTGAAGCTTTCTTT CASSPGQEAEAFF
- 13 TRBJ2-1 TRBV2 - TGTGCCAGCAGTCCCATACTTTACAATGAGCAGTTCTTC CASSPILYNEQFF
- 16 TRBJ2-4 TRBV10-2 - TGCGCCAGCAGTGAAATCCCCGTGAGCGCGAAGGGCATTCAGTACTTC CASSEIPVSAKGIQYF
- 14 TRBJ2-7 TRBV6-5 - TGTGCCAGCAGTTACCGGGACCCATTCTACGAGCAGTACTTC CASSYRDPFYEQYF
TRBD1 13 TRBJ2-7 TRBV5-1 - TGCGCCAGCAACACCGGGACAGGGGACGAGCAGTACTTC CASNTGTGDEQYF
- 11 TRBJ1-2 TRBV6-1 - TGTGCCAGCAGACGTCTGGGCGGCTACACCTTC CASRRLGGYTF
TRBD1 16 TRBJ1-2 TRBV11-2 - TGTGCCAGCAGCTTAGGTCCGGACAGGGGCAACTATGGCTACACCTTC CASSLGPDRGNYGYTF
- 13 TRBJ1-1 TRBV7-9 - TGTGCCTGGTCGGAACAGCTGAACACTGAAGCTTTCTTT CAWSEQLNTEAFF
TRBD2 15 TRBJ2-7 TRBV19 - TGTGCCAGTAGTATAGTTAGCGGGAAACCCTACGAGCAGTACTTC CASSIVSGKPYEQYF
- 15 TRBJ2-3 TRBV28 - TGTGCCAGCAGTTCAACATACAAATACACAGATACGCAGTATTTT CASSSTYKYTDTQYF
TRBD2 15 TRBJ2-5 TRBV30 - TGTGCCTGGGACCGGGGACTAGCGGGAGGAGGGACCCAGTACTTC CAWDRGLAGGGTQYF
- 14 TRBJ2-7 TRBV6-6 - TGTGCCAGCTCCCCCAGGGGCAATTTCTACGAGCAGTACTTC CASSPRGNFYEQYF
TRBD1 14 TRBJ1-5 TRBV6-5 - TGTGCCAGCGACAGGGGGCTTAGCAATCAGCCCCAGCATTTT CASDRGLSNQPQHF
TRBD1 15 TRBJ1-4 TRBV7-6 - TGTGCCAGCAGCTTAGCCCCGACAGGGTATGAAAAACTGTTTTTT CASSLAPTGYEKLFF
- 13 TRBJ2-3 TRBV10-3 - TGTGCCATCACCGTCGACAGCACAGATACGCAGTATTTT CAITVDSTDTQYF
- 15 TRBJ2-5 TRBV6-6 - TGTGCCAGCAGTCCCTTAGAGAGGGGGGAGGAGACCCAGTACTTC CASSPLERGEETQYF
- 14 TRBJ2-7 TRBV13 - TGTGCCAGCTCCGCAACGGGGAGCTCCTACGAGCAGTACTTC CASSATGSSYEQYF
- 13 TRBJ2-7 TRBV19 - TGTGCCAGTAGTATTGATGGATCCTACGAGCAGTACTTC CASSIDGSYEQYF
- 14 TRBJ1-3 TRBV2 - TGTGCCAGCAGTCCCAGTTCCTCTGGAAACACCATATATTTT CASSPSSSGNTIYF
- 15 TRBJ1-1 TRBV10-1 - TGCGCCAGCAGTGAGTCGACCGGGGGGTTCACTGAAGCTTTCTTT CASSESTGGFTEAFF
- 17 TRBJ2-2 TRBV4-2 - TGTGCCAGCAGCCAAAGAAGCTTTGCAGGGGCCGGCGGGGAGCTGTTTTTT CASSQRSFAGAGGELFF
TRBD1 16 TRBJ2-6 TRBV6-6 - TGTGCCAGCAGTTACCTCGGGACAGGGGGCAACAACGTCCTGACTTTC CASSYLGTGGNNVLTF
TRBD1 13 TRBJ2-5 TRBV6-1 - TGTGCCAGCAGCTTTTACAGGGGTGAGACCCAGTACTTC CASSFYRGETQYF
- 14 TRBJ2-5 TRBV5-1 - TGCGCCAGCAGCTCAGGGACGTTCCAAGAGACCCAGTACTTC CASSSGTFQETQYF
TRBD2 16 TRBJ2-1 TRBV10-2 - TGCGCCAGCATACTGGCGGCGGGGGGAACCTACAATGAGCAGTTCTTC CASILAAGGTYNEQFF
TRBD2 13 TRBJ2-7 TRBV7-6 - TGTGCCAGCAGCTTAGGGACTAGCGGCGAGCAGTACTTC CASSLGTSGEQYF
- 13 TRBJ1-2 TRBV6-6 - TGTGCCAGCAGTTTACAGGGATCGGATGGCTACACCTTC CASSLQGSDGYTF
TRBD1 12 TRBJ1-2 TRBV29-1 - TGCAGCGTAGCAAGACAGGGGAATGGCTACACCTTC CSVARQGNGYTF
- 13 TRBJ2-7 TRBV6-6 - TGTGCCATCTTAAGAGGGAGTATCTACGAGCAGTACTTC CAILRGSIYEQYF
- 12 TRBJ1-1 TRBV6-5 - TGTGCCAGCAGTTACTCGCAGGGGCTACTACTCTTT CASSYSQGLLLF
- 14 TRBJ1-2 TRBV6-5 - TGTGCCAGCGGGCGACAGCGTACTAACTATGGCTACACCTTC CASGRQRTNYGYTF
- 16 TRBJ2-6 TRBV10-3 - TGTGCCATCAGTGATGACTCCCGCTCTGGGGCCAACGTCCTGACTTTC CAISDDSRSGANVLTF
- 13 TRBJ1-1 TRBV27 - TGTGCCAGCAGTTCGAACACGGGAAGTGAAGCTTTCTTT CASSSNTGSEAFF
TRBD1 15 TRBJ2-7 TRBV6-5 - TGTGCCAGCAGCCACGGACAGGGCCTCTCCTACGAGCAGTACTTC CASSHGQGLSYEQYF
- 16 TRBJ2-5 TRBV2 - TGTGCCAGCAGTGTGGGGGCGGGGGTGAGGCAAGAGACCCAGTACTTC CASSVGAGVRQETQYF
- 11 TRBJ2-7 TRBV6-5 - TGTGCCAGCAGATCCTCCTACGAGCAGTACTTC CASRSSYEQYF
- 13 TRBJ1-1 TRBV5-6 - TGTGCCAGCAGCCGAACAGGAGGCACTGAAGCTTTCTTT CASSRTGGTEAFF
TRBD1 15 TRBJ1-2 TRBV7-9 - TGTGCCAGCACCAAGCGGACAGGGCGAAACTATGGCTACACCTTC CASTKRTGRNYGYTF
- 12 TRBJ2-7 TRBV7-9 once TGTGCCAGCAGCTTACAACGGAACGAGCAGTACTTC CASSLQRNEQYF
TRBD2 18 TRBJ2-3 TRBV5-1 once TGCGCCAGCAGCCCCTGGACTAGCGGGGGCGGCAGATCAGATACGCAGTATTTT CASSPWTSGGGRSDTQYF
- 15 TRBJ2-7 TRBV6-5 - TGTGCCAGCAGTTACTCAACCTCCGGCTCATGGGAGCAGTACTTC CASSYSTSGSWEQYF
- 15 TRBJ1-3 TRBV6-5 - TGTGCCAGCAGCTCGGCCCTGATCACTGGAAACACCATATATTTT CASSSALITGNTIYF
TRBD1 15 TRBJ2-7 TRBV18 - TGTGCCAGCTCACCCCAGGACAGGGGGGACTACGAGCAGTACTTC CASSPQDRGDYEQYF